One and the same sample provided the 25 T cell receptor beta chains below, sequenced in a study of OX40 agonist ivuxolimab in advanced cancers. TCRdb keeps only in-frame clones here, not all; method: immunoSEQ multiplex PCR. The table records tens of thousands of clones, 81% of them present only once. This material consisted of CD4+ or CD8+ T cells sorted from blood, taken in a trial of the OX40 agonist ivuxolimab. Receptor source: an adult with an advanced solid tumor such as melanoma, head and neck, liver or kidney cancer.

The chain employs TRBV6-5 and TRBJ2-7; no reliable D call. The CDR3 extends over 14 amino acids. V dropped 3 bases and J dropped 0 bases, with 9 bases sitting between them. Germline CDR1 and CDR2: MNHEY and SVGAGI. CDR3 in DNA: TGTGCCAGCAGTTATGGGCAGCTCTCCTACGAGCAGTACTTC. It specifies CASSYGQLSYEQYF.

The rearrangement joins TRBV9 to TRBJ2-5; D is perhaps TRBD1 (5 bases). Germline CDR1 reads SGDLS; CDR2 reads YYNGEE. Deletions cut 2 bases from V and 5 bases from J, with 13 bases between. This CDR3 region has 14 residues. The CDR3 reads CASSVGRAGETQYF. Here the CDR3 DNA reads TGTGCCAGCAGCGTCGGCAGGGCAGGGGAGACCCAGTACTTC.

The rearrangement joins TRBV28 to TRBJ1-1; TRBD1 matches 9 bases. J gave up 11 bases and V 2 bases, and 9 bases lay outside the gene matches. The CDR3 runs to 14 residues. Germline V gene data show CDR1 as MDHEN and CDR2 as SYDVKM. DNA for the CDR3: TGTGCCAGCAGTTTAAGTGGACAGGGGACGACGGCTTTCTTT. Its translation is CASSLSGQGTTAFF.

The chain employs TRBV6-1 and TRBJ1-5; D call uncertain. Trimming cost V 4 bases and J 1 base, with 11 bases left between them. Per the germline V gene, CDR1 is MNHNS and CDR2 is SASEGT. The CDR3 extends over 15 amino acids. CDR3 coding DNA: TGTGCCAGCAGTGTACTGGATTTGAGCAATCAGCCCCAGCATTTT. Amino acid sequence: CASSVLDLSNQPQHF.

The chain employs TRBV7-9 and TRBJ2-1; perhaps TRBD2 as D (7 bases). The CDR3 covers 15 residues. The germline V and J ends were trimmed by 3 bases and 7 bases, with 16 bases remaining between them. Germline values: CDR1 SEHNR, CDR2 FQNEAQ (reference sequence). CDR3 protein: CASSFGGPGVNEQFF. The CDR3 bases are TGTGCCAGCAGCTTCGGGGGGCCAGGGGTGAATGAGCAGTTCTTC.

This clone has just one count. The chain couples TRBV19 to TRBJ2-2, with D uncertain. V lost 5 bases, J lost 5 bases, and 12 bases lay in between. The germline V gene encodes CDR1 LNHDA and CDR2 SQIVND (reference sequence). The CDR3 consists of 14 residues. In DNA, the CDR3 is TGTGCCAGTAGTCCGTCCCTCCGGACCGGGGAGCTGTTTTTT. It yields the protein CASSPSLRTGELFF.

V gene TRBV18 combines with J gene TRBJ2-2; 8 bases align to TRBD1. The trim removed 3 bases at V and 1 base at J, leaving 1 base unmatched. The CDR3 loop spans 15 amino acids. Germline loops: CDR1 KGHSH, CDR2 LQKENI. CDR3 nucleotide sequence: TGTGCCAGCTCACCCACAGGGGGGAACACCGGGGAGCTGTTTTTT. This sequence encodes CASSPTGGNTGELFF.

The CDR3 spells CASSYSQGFEQYF. The CDR3 DNA follows: TGTGCCAGCAGTTACAGCCAGGGTTTCGAGCAGTACTTC. The V gene is TRBV6-5, the J gene TRBJ2-7, with a possible D match to TRBD1 (5 bases). With 2 bases removed from V and 6 bases from J, the gap between germline ends came to 11 bases. This CDR3 has 13 amino acids. Germline CDR1 reads MNHEY; CDR2 reads SVGAGI.

The genes are TRBV19 and TRBJ2-7; perhaps TRBD2 as D (7 bases). The CDR3 sequence is 13 residues long. CDR1 is LNHDA, CDR2 SQIVND, per germline (reference sequence). V was cut by 6 bases and J by 6 bases, with 15 bases left in between. The CDR3 DNA follows: TGTGCCAGTAGCCCCGCGGGGGCGACCGAGCAGTACTTC. This gives the protein CASSPAGATEQYF.

The table lists this clone with a few counts. V usage is TRBV7-9 and J usage is TRBJ2-2; D not resolved. Trimming shortened V by 1 base and J by 10 bases, and 10 bases separated the two germline ends. The CDR3 contains 13 residues. CDR1 is SEHNR, CDR2 FQNEAQ, per germline (reference sequence). In DNA, the CDR3 is TGTGCCAGCAGCTTAGGGACCGCCGAGGAGCTGTTTTTT. This encodes CASSLGTAEELFF.

The chain recombines TRBV10-3 with TRBJ2-2; D not certain. This CDR3 region has 14 residues. Per the germline V gene, CDR1 is ENHRY and CDR2 is SYGVKD. V was shortened by 3 bases and J by 4 bases, with 9 bases between the two germline ends. The CDR3 sequence: CAISDRRSTGELFF. As DNA, the CDR3 is TGTGCCATCAGTGACCGACGAAGCACCGGGGAGCTGTTTTTT.

The chain joins TRBV2 to TRBJ1-4, with D maybe TRBD1 (6 bases). Trimming shortened V by 6 bases and J by 8 bases, and 10 bases separated the two germline ends. The CDR3 is made up of 12 amino acids. Germline V CDR1 and CDR2: SNHLY, FYNNEI. CDR3 DNA sequence: TGTGCCAGCAGACAGGGTTGGGAAAAACTGTTTTTT. Amino acid sequence: CASRQGWEKLFF.

The chain recombines TRBV27 with TRBJ2-1; 9 bases are shared with TRBD1. The CDR3 consists of 14 residues. The V segment lost 5 bases and the J segment 2 bases; nucleotides outside the gene matches: 1. Germline assignment: CDR1 MNHEY and CDR2 SMNVEV (reference sequence). The CDR3 region has the DNA TGTGCCAGCAGTACAGGGGGCCCCTACAATGAGCAGTTCTTC. It specifies CASSTGGPYNEQFF.

The chain combines TRBV10-3 with TRBJ2-1, with 8 bases lining up with TRBD1. This CDR3 is built from 16 residues. After removal of 3 bases from V and 4 bases from J, the junction contained 8 bases not matched to a gene. Germline V gives CDR1 ENHRY, CDR2 SYGVKD. The CDR3: CAISDPDRVGYNEQFF. The CDR3 nucleotides read TGTGCCATCAGTGACCCGGACAGGGTTGGGTACAATGAGCAGTTCTTC.

V usage is TRBV4-1 and J usage is TRBJ2-1; the D gene is possibly TRBD1 (5 bases). Looked up from germline, CDR1 is MGHRA and CDR2 is YSYEKL. The CDR3 sequence is 14 residues long. Trimming removed 0 bases at V and 6 bases at J, with 9 bases between. The CDR3, as DNA: TGCGCCAGCAGCCAAGAGGGGCGCCCCAATGAGCAGTTCTTC. Translating gives CASSQEGRPNEQFF.

The J gene is TRBJ1-5, the V gene TRBV6-5; 9 bases align to TRBD1. Germline CDR1 is MNHEY and CDR2 is SVGAGI. The CDR3 contains 14 residues. Trimming removed 4 bases from V and 6 bases from J; junction bases left unmatched: 4. The CDR3 loop reads CASSLGQGSQPQHF. CDR3 DNA: TGTGCCAGCAGTTTAGGACAGGGGTCTCAGCCCCAGCATTTT.

CDR3 in amino acids: CASSQDGGGRETQYF. The CDR3 DNA sequence: TGCGCCAGCAGCCAAGATGGGGGCGGCAGAGAGACCCAGTACTTC. The V call is TRBV4-3, the J call TRBJ2-5; maybe TRBD1 (6 bases). Deletions cut 0 bases from V and 4 bases from J, with 12 bases between. Germline CDR1 LGHNA, CDR2 YSLEER. This CDR3 contains 15 residues.

The CDR3 nucleotides read TGTGCCAGCAGCTTTAGTGTCAGCGGGAGGAATGAGCAGTTCTTC. This translates into CASSFSVSGRNEQFF. The rearrangement uses TRBV11-3 and TRBJ2-1; TRBD2 aligns across 9 bases. Germline-derived CDR1 and CDR2 are SGHNT and YENEEA. The J segment lost 7 bases and the V segment lost 3 bases, leaving 7 bases of the junction unmatched. This CDR3 spans 15 amino acids.

V usage is TRBV9 and J usage is TRBJ2-1; no reliable D call. With 5 bases removed from V and 9 bases from J, the gap between germline ends came to 15 bases. In germline, CDR1 is SGDLS, CDR2 YYNGEE. The CDR3 extends over 13 amino acids. DNA for the CDR3: TGTGCCAGCAGGGAAACTACAGTAGGTGAGCAGTTCTTC. Translation: CASRETTVGEQFF. The full variable domain, rest sourced from reference TRBV9 and TRBJ2-1, is DSGVTQTPKHLITATGQRVTLRCSPRSGDLSVYWYQQSLDQGLQFLIQYYNGEERAKGNILERFSAQQFPDLHSELNLSSLELGDSALYFCASRETTVGEQFFGPGTRLTVL.

This chain links TRBV19 with TRBJ2-7, with a possible D match to TRBD1 (7 bases). This CDR3 is 13 amino acids long. From germline, CDR1 is LNHDA and CDR2 SQIVND (reference sequence). The V end lost 5 bases, the J end lost 3 bases, and 11 bases lay between the germline ends. CDR3 amino acids: CASSPGGIYEQYF. The CDR3 nucleotides read TGTGCCAGTAGTCCAGGGGGGATCTACGAGCAGTACTTC.

Concerning this clone: This may come from a read error, since a much larger clone is one base off. J is TRBJ2-1 and V is TRBV6-5; D is unclear. V was pared by 6 bases and J by 5 bases, with 5 bases between. Germline CDR1 reads MNHEY; CDR2 reads SVGAGI. CDR3 length: 11 amino acids. The CDR3, as DNA: TGTGCCAGCAGCTATAACAATGAGCAGTTCTTC. As protein: CASSYNNEQFF.

This rearrangement joins TRBV2 to TRBJ1-1; D is unresolved. The CDR3 spans 12 residues. Looked up from germline, CDR1 is SNHLY and CDR2 is FYNNEI. The germline V and J ends were trimmed by 4 bases and 1 base, with 4 bases remaining between them. The CDR3 sequence: CASSVKNTEAFF. CDR3 DNA sequence: TGTGCCAGCAGTGTAAAGAACACTGAAGCTTTCTTT.

V gene TRBV2 combines with J gene TRBJ1-2; 9 positions match TRBD1. This CDR3 is built from 14 residues. The germline CDR1 and CDR2 sequences are SNHLY and FYNNEI. The V segment lost 6 bases and the J segment 2 bases; nucleotides outside the gene matches: 4. Here the CDR3 reads CASSPGQGNYGYTF. The CDR3 nucleotides are TGTGCCAGCAGCCCGGGACAGGGAAACTATGGCTACACCTTC.

V usage is TRBV9 and J usage is TRBJ2-3, with D perhaps matching TRBD1 or TRBD2 (5 bases each). Per germline, CDR1 SGDLS and CDR2 YYNGEE. The CDR3 length is 17 residues. V lost 0 bases, J lost 2 bases, and 16 bases lay in between. Here the CDR3 reads CASSVGQTTSFTDTQYF. DNA for the CDR3: TGTGCCAGCAGCGTAGGACAGACTACTTCATTCACAGATACGCAGTATTTT.

The chain uses TRBV5-4 and TRBJ2-1; tentative D call: TRBD2 (5 bases). CDR3 length equals 14 residues. V was cut by 5 bases and J by 4 bases, with 13 bases left in between. Germline V gene sequence: CDR1 SGHNT, CDR2 YYREEE (reference sequence). Here the CDR3 reads CASSPQEGYNEQFF. Here the CDR3 DNA reads TGTGCCAGCAGTCCCCAAGAGGGTTACAATGAGCAGTTCTTC.